Shown below are 27 T cell receptor beta chains from a single sample sequenced in a study of blood T cell repertoires in COVID-19. Profiling relied on immunoSEQ multiplex PCR, and the TCRdb table lists in-frame clones only, not all of them. The data contain about 410,000 clones, roughly 90% of them seen just once; the ten biggest clones take up approximately 1.5%. Specimen: peripheral blood. Source of these receptors: a woman between 40 and 50 years old with COVID-19, enrolled during active disease.

In its sample, this clone was seen once. This chain uses TRBV9 with TRBJ2-1; TRBD2 aligns across 10 bases. Unmatched junction bases numbered 5, after V lost 0 bases and J lost 2 bases. The CDR3 length is 17 residues. CDR1 and CDR2 from the germline V gene are SGDLS and YYNGEE. Here the CDR3 DNA reads TGTGCCAGCAGCGTAGTGTCTAGCGGGGGCGCCTACAATGAGCAGTTCTTC. This translates into CASSVVSSGGAYNEQFF.

This clone has only one observation. This chain joins TRBV6-6 and TRBJ1-2; 7 bases are a match to TRBD1. CDR3 size: 15 residues. Germline CDR1 MNHNY, CDR2 SVGAGI (reference sequence). The J segment lost 2 bases and the V segment lost 5 bases, leaving 8 bases of the junction unmatched. CDR3 sequence reads: CASSPYKTGNYGYTF. The CDR3, as DNA: TGTGCCAGCAGTCCATACAAGACAGGGAACTATGGCTACACCTTC.

This chain connects TRBV19 to TRBJ1-5; the match to TRBD1 covers 9 bases. The CDR3 extends over 15 amino acids. The ends lost 3 bases at V and 4 bases at J; junction bases unmatched: 4. Germline V gives CDR1 LNHDA, CDR2 SQIVND (reference sequence). The CDR3 bases are TGTGCCAGTAGTATCTTCGGACAGGGGAATCAGCCCCAGCATTTT. Its translation is CASSIFGQGNQPQHF.

Here the CDR3 reads CASSLVKWTEVNNSPLHF. CDR3 coding DNA: TGTGCCAGCAGCTTAGTAAAATGGACAGAAGTTAATAATTCACCCCTCCACTTT. This chain connects TRBV7-2 to TRBJ1-6, with a tentative D call TRBD1 (6 bases). CDR1 SGHTA and CDR2 FQGNSA come from the germline V gene. V gave up 1 base and J gave up 5 bases, with 18 bases separating them. The CDR3 is 18 amino acids.

This clone was seen just once. V is TRBV5-1 and J is TRBJ2-2; D might be TRBD1 (5 bases). The CDR3 is made up of 15 amino acids. Germline CDR1 SGHRS, CDR2 YFSETQ. The germline V and J ends were trimmed by 4 bases and 7 bases, with 17 bases remaining between them. This CDR3 is CASSRPGQQGGELFF. CDR3 nucleotides: TGCGCCAGCAGCCGCCCGGGTCAGCAGGGCGGGGAGCTGTTTTTT. The variable domain in full, with the rest retrieved from reference TRBV5-1 and TRBJ2-2, is KAGVTQTPRYLIKTRGQQVTLSCSPISGHRSVSWYQQTPGQGLQFLFEYFSETQRNKGNFPGRFSGRQFSNSRSEMNVSTLELGDSALYLCASSRPGQQGGELFFGEGSRLTVL.

The chain recombines TRBV30 with TRBJ1-2, with D hard to call. The CDR3 has 12 amino acids. The germline V and J ends were trimmed by 4 bases and 4 bases, with 10 bases remaining between them. CDR1 is GTSNPN, CDR2 SVGIG, per germline (reference sequence). The CDR3 sequence: CAWNGDSYGYTF. The DNA for the CDR3 is TGTGCCTGGAACGGGGATTCCTATGGCTACACCTTC. The full variable domain, in which reference TRBV30 and TRBJ1-2 provide the parts outside the CDR3, is SQTIHQWPATLVQPVGSPLSLECTVEGTSNPNLYWYRQAAGRGLQLLFYSVGIGQISSEVPQNLSASRPQDRQFILSSKKLLLSDSGFYLCAWNGDSYGYTFGSGTRLTVV.

The genes are TRBV7-8 and TRBJ1-3; D is undetermined. Per the germline V gene, CDR1 is SGHVS and CDR2 is FQNEAQ. CDR3 length: 16 residues. The V end lost 1 base, the J end lost 0 bases, and 10 bases lay between the germline ends. The DNA of the CDR3 is TGTGCCAGCAGCTTAGTGAGGTCTTTCTCTGGAAACACCATATATTTT. Protein: CASSLVRSFSGNTIYF. Together with reference TRBV7-8 and TRBJ1-3, the CDR3 gives the full variable domain: GAGVSQSPRYKVAKRGQDVALRCDPISGHVSLFWYQQALGQGPEFLTYFQNEAQLDKSGLPSDRFFAERPEGSVSTLKIQRTQQEDSAVYLCASSLVRSFSGNTIYFGEGSWLTVV.

This sequence joins TRBV6-6 and TRBJ1-1, with D possibly being TRBD1 (6 bases). The CDR3 contains 16 residues. Germline V lookup: CDR1 MNHNY, CDR2 SVGAGI (reference sequence). V was clipped by 0 bases and J by 1 base, with 12 bases between them. The CDR3 sequence: CASSYSRQAGNTEAFF. Written as DNA, the CDR3 is TGTGCCAGCAGTTACTCGAGACAGGCCGGGAACACTGAAGCTTTCTTT.

The chain has TRBV10-3 and TRBJ1-4; no firm D call. The CDR3 runs to 12 residues. Germline V gives CDR1 ENHRY, CDR2 SYGVKD. V was cut by 2 bases and J by 8 bases, with 6 bases left in between. The CDR3, as DNA: TGTGCCATCAGTGAGACCAGGGAAAAACTGTTTTTT. Translating gives CAISETREKLFF.

This clone was recorded a few times. The V call is TRBV7-2, the J call TRBJ2-7; D not certain. The CDR3 extends over 12 amino acids. V dropped 4 bases and J dropped 2 bases, with 6 bases sitting between them. Germline CDR1 is SGHTA and CDR2 is FQGNSA. The CDR3 DNA follows: TGTGCCAGCAGCTCAGAGGCCTACGAGCAGTACTTC. As protein: CASSSEAYEQYF.

The rearrangement uses TRBV6-2 or TRBV6-3 and TRBJ2-7; possibly TRBD2 for D (5 bases). Trimming pared 0 bases from V and 7 bases from J, leaving 10 bases between. The length of the CDR3 is 13 residues. Germline values: CDR1 MNHEY, CDR2 SVGEGT. The CDR3 nucleotides read TGTGCCAGCAGTTACTCCCTGCCGGGGGAGCAGTACTTC. Translating it yields CASSYSLPGEQYF.

The rearrangement links TRBV28 to TRBJ2-7; D gene uncertain. V lost 6 bases and J 1 base, leaving 10 bases between the germline ends. Germline values: CDR1 MDHEN, CDR2 SYDVKM. CDR3 size: 13 residues. CDR3: CASRPLTSYEQYF. CDR3 DNA: TGTGCCAGCAGACCTTTGACATCCTACGAGCAGTACTTC.

The V call is TRBV28, the J call TRBJ1-2; a weak D match, TRBD1 (6 bases). The germline V gene encodes CDR1 MDHEN and CDR2 SYDVKM. The CDR3 totals 13 residues. V lost 8 bases and J lost 6, with 16 bases in between. In DNA, the CDR3 is TGTGCCAGCCTAACTCAGGGGCGGGATGGCTACACCTTC. Translating gives CASLTQGRDGYTF.

The rearrangement uses TRBV6-5 and TRBJ2-3; D is undetermined. This CDR3 contains 15 residues. V was clipped by 2 bases and J by 3 bases, with 12 bases between them. From germline, CDR1 is MNHEY and CDR2 SVGAGI. The CDR3 coding sequence is TGTGCCAGCAGTTACCATGTGTTTGTGACAGATACGCAGTATTTT. It specifies CASSYHVFVTDTQYF.

The CDR3 protein is CASSPLGTVMNTEAFF. CDR3 coding DNA: TGTGCCAGCTCACCCTTAGGGACAGTCATGAACACTGAAGCTTTCTTT. The chain couples TRBV18 to TRBJ1-1, with 7 bases that match TRBD1. Germline CDR1 is KGHSH and CDR2 is LQKENI. Germline trimming cut 3 bases from V and 0 bases from J; bases unmatched to any gene: 7. This CDR3 has 16 residues.

The chain joins TRBV5-1 to TRBJ1-6; D uncertain. The V end lost 0 bases, the J end lost 14 bases, and 15 bases lay between the germline ends. This CDR3 contains 14 residues. The germline V gene has CDR1 SGHRS and CDR2 YFSETQ. The DNA of the CDR3 is TGCGCCAGCAGCTTGGCCCCAGGTAGATACACCCTCCACTTT. Translating it yields CASSLAPGRYTLHF.

This chain connects TRBV11-2 to TRBJ1-6; a weak D match, TRBD1 (5 bases). V was cut by 5 bases and J by 11 bases, with 22 bases left in between. Germline V gives CDR1 SGHAT, CDR2 FQNNGV. The CDR3 runs 16 residues. Here the CDR3 DNA reads TGTGCCAGCAGCCCCGGACCGGGTCATCGCAGGGCACCCCTCCACTTT. Translated: CASSPGPGHRRAPLHF.

The gene calls are TRBV5-6 and TRBJ2-1; TRBD1 matches 8 bases. The CDR3 runs 13 residues. J was trimmed by 2 bases and V by 7 bases; bases with no gene match: 2. CDR1 is SGHDT and CDR2 is YYEEEE in the germline V gene. CDR3 region: CASDRGAYNEQFF. For the CDR3, the DNA is TGTGCCAGCGACAGGGGCGCCTACAATGAGCAGTTCTTC.

This clone was detected many times. The CDR3 here is CASSPGGASQPQHF. CDR3 bases: TGTGCCAGTAGCCCAGGGGGCGCGAGTCAGCCCCAGCATTTT. The chain joins TRBV19 to TRBJ1-5, with 8 positions matching TRBD1. The V segment lost 6 bases and the J segment 6 bases; nucleotides outside the gene matches: 7. Per germline, CDR1 LNHDA and CDR2 SQIVND (reference sequence). The CDR3 is made up of 14 amino acids.

In its sample, this clone was seen once. This sequence joins TRBV5-1 and TRBJ1-1; 8 nucleotides align to TRBD1. Germline CDR1 SGHRS, CDR2 YFSETQ. The V and J ends lost 2 bases and 0 bases, in that order; junction bases with no gene match: 3. The CDR3 is made up of 15 amino acids. The CDR3 nucleotides read TGCGCCAGCAGCTTAGCAGGGGGCCTGAACACTGAAGCTTTCTTT. This encodes CASSLAGGLNTEAFF.

The genes are TRBV28 and TRBJ2-5, with D perhaps matching TRBD2 (6 bases). Germline V gene sequence: CDR1 MDHEN, CDR2 SYDVKM. CDR3 size: 13 residues. V shed 5 bases and J shed 5 bases, with 12 bases lying between them. This CDR3 reads CASSRGNLETQYF. CDR3 DNA sequence: TGTGCCAGCAGTCGGGGGAATTTGGAGACCCAGTACTTC.

This CDR3 reads CASKREGAYNEQFF. CDR3 nucleotide sequence: TGTGCCAGTAAGCGGGAGGGGGCCTACAATGAGCAGTTCTTC. This chain uses TRBV14 with TRBJ2-1; the match to TRBD2 covers 10 bases. V lost 9 bases, J lost 2 bases, and 4 bases stayed unmatched. The CDR3 length is 14 residues. Germline V gene lookup returns CDR1 SGHDN and CDR2 FVKESK.

Of note for this clone: An end of the junction does not agree with germline; a read error may underlie this. The V and J genes are TRBV11-2 and TRBJ2-5; 8 positions match TRBD2. There are 12 residues in the CDR3. Germline V CDR1 and CDR2: SGHAT, FQNNGV. This CDR3 is CASSLGTSGGDF. Here the CDR3 DNA reads TGTGCCAGCAGCCTCGGTACTAGCGGTGGAGACTTC.

This rearrangement joins TRBV6-2 or TRBV6-3 to TRBJ1-5; D not certain. The CDR3 loop spans 13 amino acids. Deletions cut 4 bases from V and 1 base from J, with 5 bases between. Germline-derived CDR1 and CDR2 are MNHEY and SVGEGT. The CDR3 is CASSFSSNQPQHF. The CDR3 nucleotides are TGTGCCAGCAGTTTTTCAAGCAATCAGCCCCAGCATTTT.

The V gene is TRBV6-2 or TRBV6-3, the J gene TRBJ1-2, with no clear D. The CDR3 runs to 16 residues. Germline V gene lookup returns CDR1 MNHEY and CDR2 SVGEGT. Trimming stripped 3 bases from V and 4 bases from J, with 18 bases between. The CDR3 DNA follows: TGTGCCAGCAGTTATACGCCTCCGGGAGCGCGCTATGGCTACACCTTC. It codes for CASSYTPPGARYGYTF.

This chain connects TRBV19 to TRBJ2-5, with D unclear. V gave up 5 bases and J gave up 1 base, with 14 bases separating them. Germline CDR1 and CDR2: LNHDA and SQIVND (reference sequence). This CDR3 has 15 amino acids. The CDR3 loop reads CASSPEPRSQETQYF. In DNA form, the CDR3 reads TGTGCCAGTAGTCCCGAACCTAGAAGCCAAGAGACCCAGTACTTC.

The chain combines TRBV2 with TRBJ2-2; D uncertain. V lost 5 bases and J lost 5, with 6 bases in between. This CDR3 region has 12 residues. Germline loops: CDR1 SNHLY, CDR2 FYNNEI. CDR3 bases: TGTGCCAGCAGTTCCGGGACCGGGGAGCTGTTTTTT. Residues: CASSSGTGELFF.